The 28 T cell receptor beta chains presented below share a single source sample, sequenced in a study of OX40 agonist ivuxolimab in advanced cancers. The protocol was immunoSEQ multiplex PCR, while the TCRdb copy is restricted to in-frame clones and leaves out a portion. The table records about 76,000 clones, over 75% of them present only once. Material: CD4+ or CD8+ T cells sorted from blood, obtained in a trial of the OX40 agonist ivuxolimab. The receptors here all came from an adult with an advanced solid tumor such as melanoma, head and neck, liver or kidney cancer.

The table lists this clone with a count of one. The chain couples TRBV10-3 to TRBJ2-7; a weak D match, TRBD2 (5 bases). The V gene's germline CDR1 is ENHRY and CDR2 SYGVKD. CDR3 length equals 15 residues. V was clipped by 7 bases and J by 0 bases, with 16 bases between them. Here the CDR3 DNA reads TGTGCCATCACCAAGACGGAGGCTGTCTCCTACGAGCAGTACTTC. It codes for CAITKTEAVSYEQYF.

J is TRBJ2-7 and V is TRBV10-3; D is unresolved. Trimming shortened V by 6 bases and J by 4 bases, and 7 bases separated the two germline ends. CDR1 ENHRY and CDR2 SYGVKD come from the germline V gene. The CDR3 consists of 11 residues. Here the CDR3 reads CAIRSRYEQYF. The CDR3 DNA reads as TGTGCCATCAGGAGCCGATACGAGCAGTACTTC.

The chain joins TRBV6-5 to TRBJ1-2; D ambiguous. V was clipped by 2 bases and J by 3 bases, with 4 bases between them. Germline assignment: CDR1 MNHEY and CDR2 SVGAGI. The CDR3 is 12 amino acids. CDR3 sequence: CASSYSYYGYTF. CDR3 bases: TGTGCCAGCAGTTACAGCTACTATGGCTACACCTTC.

The chain combines TRBV19 with TRBJ1-2; D gene uncertain. With 3 bases removed from V and 7 bases from J, the gap between germline ends came to 9 bases. This CDR3 spans 12 amino acids. Germline lookup yields CDR1 LNHDA and CDR2 SQIVND (reference sequence). The CDR3 bases are TGTGCCAGTAGTATTTACGGGAGTGGCTACACCTTC. Translating gives CASSIYGSGYTF.

The chain is built from TRBV5-1 and TRBJ2-2, with TRBD2 matching 7 bases. Germline V CDR1 and CDR2: SGHRS, YFSETQ. The V and J ends lost 0 bases and 5 bases, in that order; junction bases with no gene match: 7. This CDR3 is 16 amino acids long. CDR3: CASSLASGGSTGELFF. The CDR3 DNA sequence: TGCGCCAGCAGCTTGGCCTCGGGCGGGAGTACCGGGGAGCTGTTTTTT.

In regard to this clone: This specimen includes other DNA sequences encoding the same CDR3. J is TRBJ2-7 and V is TRBV6-5; no definite D call. Germline assignment: CDR1 MNHEY and CDR2 SVGAGI. With 0 bases removed from V and 4 bases from J, the gap between germline ends came to 7 bases. The CDR3 is 13 amino acids. This chain's CDR3 is CASSYSPTYEQYF. The CDR3 nucleotides are TGTGCCAGCAGTTACTCCCCTACATACGAGCAGTACTTC.

The chain uses TRBV30 and TRBJ1-5; tentative D call: TRBD1 (5 bases). V lost 1 base and J lost 5, with 9 bases in between. Germline CDR1 is GTSNPN and CDR2 is SVGIG (reference sequence). CDR3 length: 13 residues. The CDR3 spells CAWSEGRDQPQHF. The CDR3 region has the DNA TGTGCCTGGAGTGAGGGCAGGGATCAGCCCCAGCATTTT.

This chain links TRBV6-5 with TRBJ1-2; perhaps TRBD1 as D (5 bases). This CDR3 has 15 amino acids. Germline CDR1 MNHEY, CDR2 SVGAGI. V was pared by 6 bases and J by 0 bases, with 14 bases between. In DNA, the CDR3 is TGTGCCAGCAGGCAGGGTTCGGGAGCTAACTATGGCTACACCTTC. It translates to CASRQGSGANYGYTF.

In its sample, this clone was seen many times. The J gene is TRBJ2-7, the V gene TRBV2; 9 positions agree with TRBD1. V lost 7 bases, J lost 3 bases, and 7 bases stayed unmatched. This CDR3 is 14 amino acids long. The germline V gene has CDR1 SNHLY and CDR2 FYNNEI. The CDR3 spells CASKERTGVYEQYF. DNA of the CDR3: TGTGCCAGCAAGGAGAGGACAGGGGTCTACGAGCAGTACTTC. Combining the CDR3 with reference TRBV2 and TRBJ2-7 gives the whole variable domain EPEVTQTPSHQVTQMGQEVILRCVPISNHLYFYWYRQILGQKVEFLVSFYNNEISEKSEIFDDQFSVERPDGSNFTLKIRSTKLEDSAMYFCASKERTGVYEQYFGPGTRLTVT.

The chain joins TRBV5-6 to TRBJ1-2; unclear D gene. The CDR3 is made up of 13 amino acids. CDR1 is SGHDT and CDR2 is YYEEEE in the germline V gene. Trimming left V 2 bases short and J 14 bases short, with 19 bases between. CDR3 amino acids: CASSFVIQSPVTF. DNA of the CDR3: TGTGCCAGCAGCTTCGTTATCCAATCGCCCGTTACCTTC.

The J gene is TRBJ2-1, the V gene TRBV11-3, with D possibly matching TRBD2 (6 bases). The germline V gene encodes CDR1 SGHNT and CDR2 YENEEA. V gave up 8 bases and J gave up 4 bases, with 12 bases separating them. The CDR3 runs to 13 residues. The DNA for the CDR3 is TGTGCCAGCGCGCTGCGGGGTTACAATGAGCAGTTCTTC. This translates into CASALRGYNEQFF. Together with reference TRBV11-3 and TRBJ2-1, the CDR3 gives the full variable domain: EAGVVQSPRYKIIEKKQPVAFWCNPISGHNTLYWYLQNLGQGPELLIRYENEEAVDDSQLPKDRFSAERLKGVDSTLKIQPAELGDSAVYLCASALRGYNEQFFGPGTRLTVL.

The chain combines TRBV5-5 with TRBJ2-1; 14 bases match TRBD2. The CDR3 runs 15 residues. The germline CDR1 and CDR2 sequences are SGHKS and YYEKEE (reference sequence). The V gene end was trimmed by 4 bases and the J gene end by 6 bases; junction bases not matched to a gene: 3. The CDR3 spells CASSLGLAGVNEQFF. CDR3 DNA sequence: TGTGCCAGCAGCCTGGGACTAGCGGGGGTCAATGAGCAGTTCTTC.

This clone showed up just once. The chain is built from TRBV7-3 and TRBJ2-1; TRBD1 might be the D (5 bases). Germline V CDR1 and CDR2: SGHTA, FQGTGA. The CDR3 extends over 13 amino acids. Trimming shortened V by 2 bases and J by 7 bases, and 9 bases separated the two germline ends. In nucleotides, the CDR3 is TGTGCCAGCAGCTTAGGGGCAGGGAATGAGCAGTTCTTC. The encoded protein is CASSLGAGNEQFF.

The chain recombines TRBV2 with TRBJ1-2; D possibly corresponds to TRBD1 (5 bases). Trimming took 11 bases from V and 4 from J, leaving 14 bases between them. Germline CDR1 reads SNHLY; CDR2 reads FYNNEI. The CDR3 is 12 residues long. CDR3 sequence: CALMAGLYGYTF. Written as DNA, the CDR3 is TGTGCCCTAATGGCAGGGCTCTATGGCTACACCTTC.

This chain uses TRBV6-5 with TRBJ2-1, with D perhaps TRBD1 (5 bases). V lost 2 bases and J 5 bases, leaving 16 bases between the germline ends. Germline assignment: CDR1 MNHEY and CDR2 SVGAGI. The length of the CDR3 is 16 residues. The CDR3 sequence is CASSYRFQGANNEQFF. The CDR3 DNA follows: TGTGCCAGCAGTTACCGATTCCAGGGTGCGAACAATGAGCAGTTCTTC.

The CDR3 is CASGLAGLAKNIQYF. CDR3 DNA: TGTGCCAGTGGACTAGCGGGTTTAGCCAAAAACATTCAGTACTTC. This chain links TRBV19 with TRBJ2-4; 11 bases are shared with TRBD2. This CDR3 region has 15 residues. V gave up 8 bases and J gave up 0 bases; unmatched junction bases: 3. Germline V gene sequence: CDR1 LNHDA, CDR2 SQIVND (reference sequence).

The gene calls are TRBV2 and TRBJ2-5, with 10 bases that match TRBD1. Germline V gene sequence: CDR1 SNHLY, CDR2 FYNNEI. V dropped 6 bases and J dropped 5; count of bases not matched to a gene: 18. CDR3 size: 18 residues. The CDR3 protein is CASRPPNRDRGVKETQYF. The CDR3 nucleotides read TGTGCCAGCAGACCACCGAACCGGGACAGGGGTGTAAAGGAGACCCAGTACTTC. The complete variable domain, with remaining parts taken from reference TRBV2 and TRBJ2-5, reads EPEVTQTPSHQVTQMGQEVILRCVPISNHLYFYWYRQILGQKVEFLVSFYNNEISEKSEIFDDQFSVERPDGSNFTLKIRSTKLEDSAMYFCASRPPNRDRGVKETQYFGPGTRLLVL.

The chain carries TRBV19 and TRBJ2-5; perhaps D is TRBD1 or TRBD2 (5 bases each). Germline V lookup: CDR1 LNHDA, CDR2 SQIVND (reference sequence). The V end lost 5 bases, the J end lost 3 bases, and 13 bases lay between the germline ends. This CDR3 has 14 amino acids. CDR3: CASSDPGREETQYF. In DNA form, the CDR3 reads TGTGCCAGTAGTGACCCGGGACGGGAAGAGACCCAGTACTTC.

This chain links TRBV5-8 with TRBJ2-7; D unclear. Germline V gene lookup returns CDR1 SGHTS and CDR2 YDEGEE. The ends were cut back, 3 bases at V and 3 bases at J, with 4 bases in the middle. This CDR3 comprises 11 residues. CDR3 DNA sequence: TGTGCCAGCAGCTCCATCTACGAGCAGTACTTC. Protein: CASSSIYEQYF.

This chain uses TRBV28 with TRBJ1-2; 9 positions agree with TRBD1. V lost 3 bases, J lost 4 bases, and 12 bases stayed unmatched. CDR3 length: 17 residues. The germline V gene has CDR1 MDHEN and CDR2 SYDVKM. The CDR3 bases are TGTGCCAGCAGTTTGATTGGGACAGGGAGACTTGGCTATGGCTACACCTTC. It yields the protein CASSLIGTGRLGYGYTF.

As for this clone: One end of the junction fails to match germline, which may point to a read error. The genes are TRBV5-1 and TRBJ1-6, with 8 bases lining up with TRBD1. The CDR3 extends over 15 amino acids. CDR1 and CDR2 (germline): SGHRS, YFSETQ. CDR3 nucleotides: TGCGCCGGCAGCTTGGCCGGACAGGGAAGGTCACCCCTCCACTTT. Translated, it gives CAGSLAGQGRSPLHF.

The rearrangement joins TRBV19 to TRBJ2-4, with 9 nucleotides matching TRBD1. The trim removed 6 bases at V and 6 bases at J, leaving 6 bases unmatched. Per germline, CDR1 LNHDA and CDR2 SQIVND (reference sequence). The CDR3 covers 14 residues. As DNA, the CDR3 is TGTGCCAGTAGACCCCGGGACAGGGTAAACATTCAGTACTTC. Translation: CASRPRDRVNIQYF.

This chain connects TRBV4-2 to TRBJ1-5, with a possible D match to TRBD1 (6 bases). CDR3 length: 14 residues. Trimming took 1 base from V and 7 from J, leaving 11 bases between them. Germline-derived CDR1 and CDR2 are LGHNA and YNFKEQ. The CDR3 loop reads CASSQGGGRQPQHF. CDR3 in DNA: TGTGCCAGCAGCCAAGGGGGGGGCCGGCAGCCCCAGCATTTT.

The DNA for the CDR3 is TGTGCCATCAGTGGGCGGACAGGGGTTTCAGGAAACACCATATATTTT. Protein product: CAISGRTGVSGNTIYF. The V gene is TRBV10-3, the J gene TRBJ1-3; TRBD1 matches 9 bases. The ends lost 4 bases at V and 4 bases at J; junction bases unmatched: 8. The CDR3 sequence is 16 residues long. Germline loops: CDR1 ENHRY, CDR2 SYGVKD.

The rearrangement uses TRBV5-6 and TRBJ2-2, with 10 positions matching TRBD1. The J segment lost 7 bases and the V segment lost 4 bases, leaving 7 bases of the junction unmatched. The CDR3 is 15 residues long. Germline CDR1 and CDR2: SGHDT and YYEEEE. DNA for the CDR3: TGTGCCAGCAGCCTCGACAGGGGGCAGGACGGGGAGCTGTTTTTT. Translated: CASSLDRGQDGELFF.

This chain uses TRBV29-1 with TRBJ1-1; no reliable D call. Trimming cost V 3 bases and J 5 bases, with 13 bases left between them. The CDR3 is 13 residues long. Germline loops: CDR1 SQVTM, CDR2 ANQGSEA. CDR3 sequence: CSVDWAQRTEAFF. The CDR3 bases are TGCAGCGTTGACTGGGCGCAACGGACTGAAGCTTTCTTT. Supplemented by reference TRBV29-1 and TRBJ1-1, the full variable domain reads SAVISQKPSRDICQRGTSLTIQCQVDSQVTMMFWYRQQPGQSLTLIATANQGSEATYESGFVIDKFPISRPNLTFSTLTVSNMSPEDSSIYLCSVDWAQRTEAFFGQGTRLTVV.

V usage is TRBV7-3 and J usage is TRBJ2-7; no firm D call. V was trimmed by 3 bases and J by 4 bases, leaving 10 bases between them. Per the germline V gene, CDR1 is SGHTA and CDR2 is FQGTGA. The CDR3 consists of 13 residues. This chain's CDR3 is CASSFWVWYEQYF. DNA of the CDR3: TGTGCCAGCAGCTTCTGGGTCTGGTACGAGCAGTACTTC.

The chain recombines TRBV5-6 with TRBJ1-6; the D is unclear. The V gene lost 0 bases and the J gene lost 7 bases, with 5 bases spanning the gap. CDR1 SGHDT and CDR2 YYEEEE come from the germline V gene. The CDR3 totals 13 residues. DNA of the CDR3: TGTGCCAGCAGCTTGGACGGGAATTCACCCCTCCACTTT. It translates to CASSLDGNSPLHF.